A single sample is the source of the 12 T cell receptor beta chains below, sequenced in a study of cytomegalovirus exposure and HLA in healthy donors. The PCR employed 60 Vbeta primers together with 13 Jbeta primers. Clones were sequenced by immunoSEQ multiplex PCR, and TCRdb holds only the in-frame ones, with some missing. The sample consists of under 200,000 clones, roughly four fifths of them appearing once. Sequencing was carried out using PBMCs. Receptors originate from a woman aged 45-65 years in good health and CMV-seronegative.

J is TRBJ2-7 and V is TRBV7-6; 9 positions agree with TRBD1. This CDR3 is built from 13 residues. Germline V lookup: CDR1 SGHVS, CDR2 FNYEAQ. V lost 5 bases, J lost 6 bases, and 5 bases stayed unmatched. In nucleotides, the CDR3 is TGTGCCAGCAGCACTTACAGGGGGCGCGAGCAGTACTTC. This encodes CASSTYRGREQYF.

This chain links TRBV2 with TRBJ2-1; 9 nucleotides agree with TRBD2. The V gene's germline CDR1 is SNHLY and CDR2 FYNNEI. V was pared by 3 bases and J by 9 bases, with 6 bases of the junction left unmatched. CDR3 length: 14 amino acids. CDR3 in amino acids: CASSDSGRSSEQFF. For the CDR3, the DNA is TGTGCCAGCAGTGACAGCGGGAGGTCGAGTGAGCAGTTCTTC.

J is TRBJ2-1 and V is TRBV10-3; 12 bases match TRBD2. Per the germline V gene, CDR1 is ENHRY and CDR2 is SYGVKD. V was clipped by 10 bases and J by 7 bases; unmatched bases: 8. The CDR3 runs to 14 residues. The CDR3 loop is CATGPSGRGNEQFF. CDR3 sequence (DNA): TGTGCCACCGGGCCTAGCGGGAGGGGGAATGAGCAGTTCTTC.

The V and J genes are TRBV5-4 and TRBJ2-5; 8 bases match TRBD2. Germline trimming cut 3 bases from V and 0 bases from J; bases unmatched to any gene: 7. The CDR3 runs to 16 residues. In germline, CDR1 is SGHNT, CDR2 YYREEE (reference sequence). CDR3 sequence reads: CASSSPSGGNQETQYF. As DNA, the CDR3 is TGTGCCAGCAGCTCCCCCTCGGGGGGGAACCAAGAGACCCAGTACTTC. The variable domain in full, completed from reference TRBV5-4 and TRBJ2-5, reads ETGVTQSPTHLIKTRGQQVTLRCSSQSGHNTVSWYQQALGQGPQFIFQYYREEENGRGNFPPRFSGLQFPNYSSELNVNALELDDSALYLCASSSPSGGNQETQYFGPGTRLLVL.

The J gene is TRBJ2-7, the V gene TRBV7-9; D is possibly TRBD2 (6 bases). CDR1 SEHNR and CDR2 FQNEAQ come from the germline V gene (reference sequence). The CDR3 sequence is 15 residues long. The V end was cut by 1 base, the J end by 1 base, with 11 bases between. The CDR3 sequence: CASSLVDGGSYEQYF. The CDR3 DNA follows: TGTGCCAGCAGCTTAGTTGACGGGGGATCCTACGAGCAGTACTTC.

The sample holds a few counts of this clone. The chain links TRBV19 to TRBJ2-5; 10 bases agree with TRBD2. Germline-derived CDR1 and CDR2 are LNHDA and SQIVND (reference sequence). V lost 6 bases, J lost 5 bases, and 3 bases stayed unmatched. The CDR3 is 13 residues long. This chain's CDR3 is CASSLAGVETQYF. In DNA form, the CDR3 reads TGTGCCAGTAGCCTAGCGGGGGTTGAGACCCAGTACTTC.

Comment on this clone: Distinct nucleotide sequences in the sample also encode this CDR3. V is TRBV11-2 and J is TRBJ1-5, with 7 bases that match TRBD1. J was trimmed by 2 bases and V by 5 bases; bases with no gene match: 9. Germline assignment: CDR1 SGHAT and CDR2 FQNNGV. The CDR3 sequence is 16 residues long. CDR3: CASSAETGSGNQPQHF. The CDR3 DNA reads as TGTGCCAGCAGCGCGGAGACAGGGTCGGGCAATCAGCCCCAGCATTTT. Looking up the rest from reference TRBV11-2 and TRBJ1-5 gives the full variable domain: EAGVAQSPRYKIIEKRQSVAFWCNPISGHATLYWYQQILGQGPKLLIQFQNNGVVDDSQLPKDRFSAERLKGVDSTLKIQPAKLEDSAVYLCASSAETGSGNQPQHFGDGTRLSIL.

The chain has TRBV5-1 and TRBJ1-6; D is perhaps TRBD1 (5 bases). The germline V gene encodes CDR1 SGHRS and CDR2 YFSETQ. The V end was cut by 4 bases, the J end by 9 bases, with 20 bases between. The CDR3 runs 16 residues. The CDR3 is CASSPETVAFISPLHF. The CDR3 nucleotides are TGCGCCAGCAGCCCTGAGACAGTTGCCTTCATTTCACCCCTCCACTTT.

The chain combines TRBV7-3 with TRBJ2-2, with a possible D match to TRBD1 (6 bases). From germline, CDR1 is SGHTA and CDR2 FQGTGA. With 5 bases removed from V and 1 base from J, the gap between germline ends came to 8 bases. CDR3 length equals 14 residues. The CDR3 loop is CASSPTGNTGELFF. DNA for the CDR3: TGTGCCAGCAGCCCGACAGGGAACACCGGGGAGCTGTTTTTT.

The chain has TRBV5-1 and TRBJ2-1; TRBD2 aligns across 7 bases. Trimming removed 1 base from V and 6 bases from J; junction bases left unmatched: 4. Germline-derived CDR1 and CDR2 are SGHRS and YFSETQ. This CDR3 comprises 14 residues. In DNA form, the CDR3 reads TGCGCCAGCAGCTTGATGCTAGCGGTCAATGAGCAGTTCTTC. Protein product: CASSLMLAVNEQFF. Variable domain in full (rest from reference TRBV5-1 and TRBJ2-1): KAGVTQTPRYLIKTRGQQVTLSCSPISGHRSVSWYQQTPGQGLQFLFEYFSETQRNKGNFPGRFSGRQFSNSRSEMNVSTLELGDSALYLCASSLMLAVNEQFFGPGTRLTVL.

The CDR3 DNA sequence: TGTGCCAGCAGTTGGGGAGGACTAGCGGGAATATCCGAGCAGTACTTC. It encodes CASSWGGLAGISEQYF. The rearrangement links TRBV27 to TRBJ2-7, with 12 positions matching TRBD2. The V and J ends lost 4 bases and 6 bases, in that order; junction bases with no gene match: 10. The germline V gene encodes CDR1 MNHEY and CDR2 SMNVEV (reference sequence). The CDR3 contains 16 residues.

V usage is TRBV4-1 and J usage is TRBJ2-2; 8 positions agree with TRBD2. The CDR3 has 13 amino acids. The germline V gene has CDR1 MGHRA and CDR2 YSYEKL. Germline trimming cut 1 base from V and 10 bases from J; bases unmatched to any gene: 2. The CDR3 sequence is CASSQAGGVELFF. CDR3 nucleotides: TGCGCCAGCAGCCAAGCGGGAGGGGTGGAGCTGTTTTTT.